Shown below are 8 T cell receptor beta chains from a single sample sequenced in a study of technical replicates of blood from a handful of donors. Libraries were prepared by immunoSEQ multiplex PCR; TCRdb keeps only in-frame clonotypes and omits some of them. The table includes under 85,000 clones, 95% to 98% detected once. The specimen sequenced was T cells isolated from PBMCs. These receptors came from a human donor in good health.

V and J are TRBV25-1 and TRBJ2-1, with a weak D call TRBD2 (5 bases). CDR1 MGHDK and CDR2 SYGVNS come from the germline V gene. The CDR3 extends over 13 amino acids. Trimming took 8 bases from V and 5 from J, leaving 13 bases between them. CDR3 bases: TGTGCCAGCCAAATAGGACTCCACAATGAGCAGTTCTTC. Its protein is CASQIGLHNEQFF.

The V and J genes are TRBV7-9 and TRBJ2-7, with TRBD2 identical over 8 bases. From germline, CDR1 is SEHNR and CDR2 FQNEAQ (reference sequence). CDR3 length: 15 residues. J lost 6 bases, V lost 1 base, and 8 bases had no gene match. The CDR3 loop is CASSLDVAGLREQYF. For the CDR3, the DNA is TGTGCCAGCAGCTTAGACGTAGCGGGACTCCGCGAGCAGTACTTC.

V is TRBV7-9 and J is TRBJ2-7; tentatively, D is TRBD2 (5 bases). V dropped 3 bases and J dropped 1 base, with 13 bases sitting between them. Germline V gives CDR1 SEHNR, CDR2 FQNEAQ (reference sequence). This CDR3 is 15 amino acids long. The CDR3 DNA reads TGTGCCAGCAGCTTTCCTAGCACCGCGTCCTACGAGCAGTACTTC. Amino acid sequence: CASSFPSTASYEQYF. Full variable domain (outside the CDR3, taken from reference TRBV7-9 and TRBJ2-7): DTGVSQNPRHKITKRGQNVTFRCDPISEHNRLYWYRQTLGQGPEFLTYFQNEAQLEKSRLLSDRFSAERPKGSFSTLEIQRTEQGDSAMYLCASSFPSTASYEQYFGPGTRLTVT.

V is TRBV5-4 and J is TRBJ2-1; 8 positions agree with TRBD2. Germline V gene sequence: CDR1 SGHNT, CDR2 YYREEE (reference sequence). After removal of 1 base from V and 6 bases from J, the junction contained 3 bases not matched to a gene. The CDR3 loop spans 14 amino acids. This CDR3 reads CASSLSGRANEQFF. CDR3 bases: TGTGCCAGCAGCTTGTCCGGGAGGGCCAATGAGCAGTTCTTC.

The genes are TRBV27 and TRBJ2-7; 11 bases agree with TRBD2. V lost 6 bases, J lost 3 bases, and 4 bases stayed unmatched. CDR3 size: 14 residues. Looked up from germline, CDR1 is MNHEY and CDR2 is SMNVEV (reference sequence). This CDR3 is CASSLTSGDYEQYF. The CDR3, as DNA: TGTGCCAGCAGCTTGACTAGCGGGGACTACGAGCAGTACTTC.

V is TRBV7-2 and J is TRBJ1-5; D is perhaps TRBD1 (5 bases). Trimming removed 3 bases from V and 6 bases from J, with 12 bases in between. CDR1 and CDR2 from the germline V gene are SGHTA and FQGNSA. This CDR3 has 14 amino acids. As DNA, the CDR3 is TGTGCCAGCAGCTTTAAAGGGGAGGGTCAGCCCCAGCATTTT. Translated, it gives CASSFKGEGQPQHF.

The V and J genes are TRBV5-1 and TRBJ1-1; 11 bases are shared with TRBD1. CDR1 is SGHRS, CDR2 YFSETQ, per germline. The CDR3 spans 17 residues. V lost 0 bases and J lost 3; bases outside the gene matches: 7. The CDR3 DNA is TGCGCCAGCAGCTTGGACACGGACAGGGGGCTGGACACTGAAGCTTTCTTT. The encoded protein is CASSLDTDRGLDTEAFF.

In DNA, the CDR3 is TGTGCCAGCAGTCAGACAGGGGGCCATAGGAGCAATCAGCCCCAGCATTTT. As protein: CASSQTGGHRSNQPQHF. The chain joins TRBV25-1 to TRBJ1-5; 10 bases align to TRBD1. V lost 5 bases and J lost 1; bases outside the gene matches: 8. The CDR3 sequence is 17 residues long. Germline assignment: CDR1 MGHDK and CDR2 SYGVNS.